What follows are 17 T cell receptor beta chains derived from one specimen sequenced in a study of T cell responses to AZD1222 COVID-19 vaccine. Sequencing was performed with immunoSEQ multiplex PCR; in TCRdb, only in-frame clones are kept and a portion is missing. The table includes just over 80,000 clones, just under 90% detected once. The sample was peripheral blood, taken on day 0 of AZD1222 vaccination. The receptors here all came from an adult in good health.

The genes are TRBV7-9 and TRBJ2-1; the D is unclear. From germline, CDR1 is SEHNR and CDR2 FQNEAQ (reference sequence). The ends were cut back, 5 bases at V and 1 base at J, with 6 bases in the middle. The CDR3 consists of 13 residues. The CDR3 DNA sequence: TGTGCCAGCAGCCGTGGATCCTACAATGAGCAGTTCTTC. It specifies CASSRGSYNEQFF.

This clone was recorded once. The J gene is TRBJ1-1, the V gene TRBV15; TRBD1 matches at 7 bases. V was clipped by 3 bases and J by 3 bases; unmatched bases: 10. This CDR3 is built from 16 residues. CDR1 LNHNV and CDR2 YYDKDF come from the germline V gene (reference sequence). CDR3 protein: CATSRDRWTGDTEAFF. The DNA of the CDR3 is TGTGCCACCAGCAGGGACAGATGGACAGGCGACACTGAAGCTTTCTTT.

The chain combines TRBV2 with TRBJ2-7; 7 bases map to TRBD2. The CDR3 spans 14 residues. Trimming at V came to 6 bases and at J to 6 bases, leaving 11 bases not matched to a gene. CDR1 and CDR2 from the germline V gene are SNHLY and FYNNEI. The CDR3 region has the DNA TGTGCCAGCAGCACCCTTGTATCGGGGGGCGAGCAGTACTTC. This codes for CASSTLVSGGEQYF.

J is TRBJ2-2 and V is TRBV20-1; the D gene is possibly TRBD2 (5 bases). V was cut by 3 bases and J by 1 base, with 12 bases left in between. The CDR3 extends over 15 amino acids. The germline V gene encodes CDR1 DFQATT and CDR2 SNEGSKA (reference sequence). As DNA, the CDR3 is TGCAGTGCTAGTAGTTGGGCGGGGAACACCGGGGAGCTGTTTTTT. Protein sequence: CSASSWAGNTGELFF.

The chain employs TRBV9 and TRBJ2-1; 10 nucleotides match TRBD2. Germline values: CDR1 SGDLS, CDR2 YYNGEE. Trimming cost V 4 bases and J 4 bases; bases outside gene matches: 8. The CDR3 length is 16 residues. CDR3 DNA sequence: TGTGCCAGCAGCCCCGTTAGCGGGGGGCAGTACAATGAGCAGTTCTTC. Its translation is CASSPVSGGQYNEQFF.

The chain is built from TRBV5-4 and TRBJ2-5; a weak D match, TRBD2 (7 bases). The germline V and J ends were trimmed by 2 bases and 4 bases, with 12 bases remaining between them. This CDR3 comprises 14 residues. Germline V gene lookup returns CDR1 SGHNT and CDR2 YYREEE (reference sequence). CDR3 protein: CASSLGGALETQYF. CDR3 DNA: TGTGCCAGCAGCTTAGGGGGGGCGTTAGAGACCCAGTACTTC.

This sequence joins TRBV4-1 and TRBJ2-2; possible D gene TRBD2, 5 bases. CDR1 and CDR2 (germline): MGHRA, YSYEKL. CDR3 size: 18 residues. Trimming took 7 bases from V and 2 from J, leaving 23 bases between them. The CDR3 here is CASNARALGRFNTGELFF. In DNA form, the CDR3 reads TGCGCCAGCAATGCCCGCGCCCTGGGGAGATTTAACACCGGGGAGCTGTTTTTT.

V usage is TRBV28 and J usage is TRBJ1-6, with 8 bases aligning to TRBD1. Unmatched junction bases numbered 9, after V lost 4 bases and J lost 10 bases. Germline V gene data show CDR1 as MDHEN and CDR2 as SYDVKM. The length of the CDR3 is 15 residues. The CDR3 protein is CASSSPATGESPLHF. The CDR3 bases are TGTGCCAGCAGTTCCCCTGCGACAGGGGAATCACCCCTCCACTTT.

The chain has TRBV7-3 and TRBJ1-1; no clear D. CDR3 length equals 13 residues. The V gene lost 2 bases and the J gene lost 3 bases, with 7 bases spanning the gap. CDR1 and CDR2 (germline): SGHTA, FQGTGA. The CDR3 is CASSLRQDTEAFF. The DNA of the CDR3 is TGTGCCAGCAGCTTACGACAAGACACTGAAGCTTTCTTT.

This clone has a handful of counts. The junction shows a germline mismatch at one end, possibly a read error. The chain recombines TRBV15 with TRBJ2-1, with 7 bases aligning to TRBD1. Germline-derived CDR1 and CDR2 are LNHNV and YYDKDF (reference sequence). The CDR3 is 15 residues long. In DNA, the CDR3 is TGTGCCACCAGGGGGACAGACCCTTACATGGCTGAGCTGTTCTTC. As protein: CATRGTDPYMAELFF.

This chain links TRBV28 with TRBJ2-1; tentatively, D is TRBD2 (7 bases). The V end lost 7 bases, the J end lost 6 bases, and 22 bases lay between the germline ends. CDR3 length: 16 residues. CDR1 and CDR2 (germline): MDHEN, SYDVKM. CDR3 nucleotide sequence: TGTGCCAGCACCATAAACGGGGGGCGCGGCCCCAATGAGCAGTTCTTC. Its protein is CASTINGGRGPNEQFF.

The chain recombines TRBV13 with TRBJ1-4, with TRBD1 matching over 7 bases. The CDR3 length is 15 residues. Trimming took 3 bases from V and 4 from J; bases not matched to a gene: 5. The V gene's germline CDR1 is PRHDT and CDR2 FYEKMQ (reference sequence). DNA for the CDR3: TGTGCCAGCAGCTTCACCGGGACAGTTAATGAAAAACTGTTTTTT. Protein product: CASSFTGTVNEKLFF.

The J gene is TRBJ1-5, the V gene TRBV7-2; TRBD1 might be the D (6 bases). Looked up from germline, CDR1 is SGHTA and CDR2 is FQGNSA. The length of the CDR3 is 14 residues. V gave up 5 bases and J gave up 9 bases, with 17 bases separating them. The CDR3 loop reads CASSTATGLWPQHF. The CDR3, as DNA: TGTGCCAGCAGCACAGCTACAGGGCTCTGGCCCCAGCATTTT.

The chain links TRBV14 to TRBJ1-1; D is ambiguous. Trimming left V 4 bases short and J 1 base short, with 7 bases between. This CDR3 comprises 13 residues. Per germline, CDR1 SGHDN and CDR2 FVKESK. The CDR3 coding sequence is TGTGCCAGCAGCCTACGACCGAACACTGAAGCTTTCTTT. It encodes CASSLRPNTEAFF.

This chain uses TRBV19 with TRBJ2-1, with D uncertain. Germline CDR1 reads LNHDA; CDR2 reads SQIVND (reference sequence). The CDR3 runs to 12 residues. V shed 3 bases and J shed 8 bases, with 8 bases lying between them. This chain's CDR3 is CASSILAYEQFF. Here the CDR3 DNA reads TGTGCCAGTAGTATCTTGGCCTATGAGCAGTTCTTC.

V is TRBV5-1 and J is TRBJ1-4; D may be TRBD1 (5 bases). CDR3 length: 14 amino acids. The germline gives CDR1 SGHRS, CDR2 YFSETQ. V was pared by 7 bases and J by 8 bases, with 18 bases between. The CDR3 nucleotides read TGCGCCAGCGGGGCCGGGGAGATAGGGGAAAAACTGTTTTTT. It translates to CASGAGEIGEKLFF.

The chain joins TRBV4-2 to TRBJ1-5; 9 nucleotides line up with TRBD1. The junction had 13 bases not matched to a gene; V was cut back by 0 bases and J by 1 base. This CDR3 comprises 20 residues. In germline, CDR1 is LGHNA, CDR2 YNFKEQ. Here the CDR3 DNA reads TGTGCCAGCAGCCAAGAACTCCCGGACAGGGGTAAAGAAAGCAATCAGCCCCAGCATTTT. Protein sequence: CASSQELPDRGKESNQPQHF.